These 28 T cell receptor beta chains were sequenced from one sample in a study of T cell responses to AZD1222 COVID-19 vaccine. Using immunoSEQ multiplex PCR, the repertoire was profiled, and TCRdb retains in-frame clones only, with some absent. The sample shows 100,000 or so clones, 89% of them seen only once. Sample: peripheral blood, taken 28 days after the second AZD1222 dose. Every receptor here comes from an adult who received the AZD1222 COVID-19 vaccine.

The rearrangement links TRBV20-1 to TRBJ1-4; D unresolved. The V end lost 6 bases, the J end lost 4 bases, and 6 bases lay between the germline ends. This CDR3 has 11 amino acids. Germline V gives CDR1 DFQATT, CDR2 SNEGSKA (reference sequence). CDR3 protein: CSANSNEKLFF. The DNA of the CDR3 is TGCAGTGCCAACAGTAATGAAAAACTGTTTTTT.

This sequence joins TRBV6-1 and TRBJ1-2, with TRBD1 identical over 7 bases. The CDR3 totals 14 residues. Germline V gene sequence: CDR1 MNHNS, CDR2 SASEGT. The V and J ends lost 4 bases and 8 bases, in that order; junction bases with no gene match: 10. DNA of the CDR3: TGTGCCAGCAGTGGGGGACAGCGGCCATGGGGCTACACCTTC. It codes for CASSGGQRPWGYTF.

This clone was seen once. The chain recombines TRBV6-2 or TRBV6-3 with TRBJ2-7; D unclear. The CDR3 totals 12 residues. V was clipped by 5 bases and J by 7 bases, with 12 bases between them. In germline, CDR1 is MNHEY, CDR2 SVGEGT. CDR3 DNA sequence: TGTGCCAGCAGTAAAGCCGTGGGGGAGCAGTACTTC. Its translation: CASSKAVGEQYF.

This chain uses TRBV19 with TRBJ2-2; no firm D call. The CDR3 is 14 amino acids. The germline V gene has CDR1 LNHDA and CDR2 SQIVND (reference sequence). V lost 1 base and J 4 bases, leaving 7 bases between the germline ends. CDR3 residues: CASSIGHGTGELFF. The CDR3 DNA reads TGTGCCAGTAGTATAGGGCACGGCACCGGGGAGCTGTTTTTT.

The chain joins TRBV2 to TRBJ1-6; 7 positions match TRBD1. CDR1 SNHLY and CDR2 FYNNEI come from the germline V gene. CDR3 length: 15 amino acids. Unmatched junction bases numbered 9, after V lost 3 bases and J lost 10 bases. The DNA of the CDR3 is TGTGCCAGCAGTGACGGTTGGGGACAGCACTCACCCCTCCACTTT. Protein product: CASSDGWGQHSPLHF. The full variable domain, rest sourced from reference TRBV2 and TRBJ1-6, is EPEVTQTPSHQVTQMGQEVILRCVPISNHLYFYWYRQILGQKVEFLVSFYNNEISEKSEIFDDQFSVERPDGSNFTLKIRSTKLEDSAMYFCASSDGWGQHSPLHFGNGTRLTVT.

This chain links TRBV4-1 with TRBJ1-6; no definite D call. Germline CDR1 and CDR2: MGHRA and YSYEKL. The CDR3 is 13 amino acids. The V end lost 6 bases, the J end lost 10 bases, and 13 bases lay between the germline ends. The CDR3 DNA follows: TGCGCCAGCAGTCACGACCAGGCATCACCCCTCCACTTT. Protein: CASSHDQASPLHF.

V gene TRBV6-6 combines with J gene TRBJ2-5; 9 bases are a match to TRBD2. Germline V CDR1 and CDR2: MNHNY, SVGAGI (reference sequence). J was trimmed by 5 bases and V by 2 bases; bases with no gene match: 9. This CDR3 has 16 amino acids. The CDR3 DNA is TGTGCCAGCAGTTACCCTAGCGGGGCCCACCGGGAGACCCAGTACTTC. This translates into CASSYPSGAHRETQYF.

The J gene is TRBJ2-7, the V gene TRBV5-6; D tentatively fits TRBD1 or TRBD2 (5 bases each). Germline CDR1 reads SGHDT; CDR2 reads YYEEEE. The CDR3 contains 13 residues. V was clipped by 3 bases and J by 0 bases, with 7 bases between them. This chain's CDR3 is CASSSGPSYEQYF. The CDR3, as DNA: TGTGCCAGCAGCTCGGGACCCTCCTACGAGCAGTACTTC.

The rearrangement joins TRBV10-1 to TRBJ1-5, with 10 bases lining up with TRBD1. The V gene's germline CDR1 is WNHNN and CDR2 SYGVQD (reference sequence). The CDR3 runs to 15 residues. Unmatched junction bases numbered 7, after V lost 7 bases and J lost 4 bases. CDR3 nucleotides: TGCGCCAGCATTCCGGGACAGGGGCCTAATCAGCCCCAGCATTTT. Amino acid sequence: CASIPGQGPNQPQHF.

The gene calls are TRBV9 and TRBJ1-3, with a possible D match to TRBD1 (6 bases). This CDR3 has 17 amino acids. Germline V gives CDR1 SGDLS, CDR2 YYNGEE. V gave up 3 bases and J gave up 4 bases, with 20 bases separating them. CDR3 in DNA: TGTGCCAGCAGCGGATTACAGGGACTAACCCGAGGAAACACCATATATTTT. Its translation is CASSGLQGLTRGNTIYF.

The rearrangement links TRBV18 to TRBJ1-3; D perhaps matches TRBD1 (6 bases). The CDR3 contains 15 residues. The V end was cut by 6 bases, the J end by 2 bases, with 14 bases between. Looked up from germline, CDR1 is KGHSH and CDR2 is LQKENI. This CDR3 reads CASSLGGSPGNTIYF. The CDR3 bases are TGTGCCAGCTCCTTGGGGGGCTCACCTGGAAACACCATATATTTT.

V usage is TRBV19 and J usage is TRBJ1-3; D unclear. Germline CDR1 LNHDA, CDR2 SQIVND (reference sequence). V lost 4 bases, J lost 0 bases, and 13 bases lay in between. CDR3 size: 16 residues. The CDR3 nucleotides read TGTGCCAGTAGTAACGACTACGGCTTCTCTGGAAACACCATATATTTT. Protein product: CASSNDYGFSGNTIYF.

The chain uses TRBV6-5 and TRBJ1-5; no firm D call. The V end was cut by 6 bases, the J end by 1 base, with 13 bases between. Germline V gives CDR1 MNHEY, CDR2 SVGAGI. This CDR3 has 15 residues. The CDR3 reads CASRMTGRSNQPQHF. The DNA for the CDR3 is TGTGCCAGCAGGATGACGGGGAGGAGCAATCAGCCCCAGCATTTT.

For the CDR3, the DNA is TGTGCCAGCAGTCCAGGACTAGCGGCGACCGAGCAGTTCTTC. Amino acids: CASSPGLAATEQFF. V and J are TRBV6-4 and TRBJ2-1; TRBD2 matches 10 bases. Per the germline V gene, CDR1 is MRHNA and CDR2 is SNTAGT. V was clipped by 5 bases and J by 10 bases; unmatched bases: 8. The CDR3 loop spans 14 amino acids.

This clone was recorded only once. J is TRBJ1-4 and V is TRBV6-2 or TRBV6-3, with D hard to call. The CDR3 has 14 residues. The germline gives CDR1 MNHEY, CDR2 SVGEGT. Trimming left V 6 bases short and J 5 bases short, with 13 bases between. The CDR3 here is CASSRRTVNEKLFF. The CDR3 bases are TGTGCCAGCAGCCGAAGGACGGTGAATGAAAAACTGTTTTTT.

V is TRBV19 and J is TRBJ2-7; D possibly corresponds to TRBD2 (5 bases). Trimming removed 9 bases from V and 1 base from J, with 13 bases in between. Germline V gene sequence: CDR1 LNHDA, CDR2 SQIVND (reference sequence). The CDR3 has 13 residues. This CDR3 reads CARPEAGSYEQYF. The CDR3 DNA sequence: TGTGCCAGACCGGAGGCCGGGTCCTACGAGCAGTACTTC.

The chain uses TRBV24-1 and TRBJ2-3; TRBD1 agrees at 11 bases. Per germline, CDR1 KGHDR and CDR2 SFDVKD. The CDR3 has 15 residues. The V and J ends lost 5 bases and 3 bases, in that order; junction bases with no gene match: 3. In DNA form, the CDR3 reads TGTGCCACCAGTGGGGGGACAGGGGGAACAGATACGCAGTATTTT. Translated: CATSGGTGGTDTQYF.

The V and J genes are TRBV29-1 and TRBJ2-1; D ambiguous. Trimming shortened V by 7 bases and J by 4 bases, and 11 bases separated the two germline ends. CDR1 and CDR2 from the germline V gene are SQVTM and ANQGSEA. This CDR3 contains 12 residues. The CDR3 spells CSGRRSYNEQFF. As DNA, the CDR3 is TGCAGCGGTCGTAGAAGTTACAATGAGCAGTTCTTC.

The CDR3 nucleotides are TGTGCCAGCAGCCGTAGGCAGACCCAGTACTTC. Encoded protein: CASSRRQTQYF. V is TRBV12-3 or TRBV12-4 and J is TRBJ2-5; D ambiguous. V gave up 6 bases and J gave up 6 bases, with 8 bases separating them. The CDR3 loop spans 11 amino acids.

CDR3 residues: CATSDAGTGRTGELFF. CDR3 in DNA: TGTGCCACCAGTGACGCCGGGACAGGGCGAACCGGGGAGCTGTTTTTT. The chain joins TRBV24-1 to TRBJ2-2; TRBD1 matches 9 bases. With V trimmed by 4 bases and J by 5 bases, 7 bases remained unmatched. Germline V gives CDR1 KGHDR, CDR2 SFDVKD. The CDR3 runs to 16 residues.

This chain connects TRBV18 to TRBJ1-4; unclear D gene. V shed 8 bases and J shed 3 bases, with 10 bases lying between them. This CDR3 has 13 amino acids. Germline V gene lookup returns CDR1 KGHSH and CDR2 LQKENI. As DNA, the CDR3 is TGTGCCAGCGCCCGGAATCCTAATGAAAAACTGTTTTTT. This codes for CASARNPNEKLFF.

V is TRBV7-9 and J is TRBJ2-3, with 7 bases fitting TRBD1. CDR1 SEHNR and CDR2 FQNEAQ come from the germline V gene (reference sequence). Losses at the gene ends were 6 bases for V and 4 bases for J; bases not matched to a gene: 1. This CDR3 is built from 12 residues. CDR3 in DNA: TGTGCCAGCAGGCAGGGGGCAGATACGCAGTATTTT. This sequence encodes CASRQGADTQYF.

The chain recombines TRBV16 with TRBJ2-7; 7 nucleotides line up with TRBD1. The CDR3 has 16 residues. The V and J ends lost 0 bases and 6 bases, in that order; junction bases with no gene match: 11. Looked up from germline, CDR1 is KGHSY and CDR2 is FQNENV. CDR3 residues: CASSQSFVYRGPEQYF. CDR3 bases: TGTGCCAGCAGCCAATCCTTCGTCTACAGGGGCCCCGAGCAGTACTTC.

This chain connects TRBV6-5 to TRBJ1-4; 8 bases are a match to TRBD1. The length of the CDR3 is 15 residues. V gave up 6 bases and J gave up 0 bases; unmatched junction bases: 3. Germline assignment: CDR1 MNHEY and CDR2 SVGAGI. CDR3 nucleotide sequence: TGTGCCAGCAGCCAGGGACAGGCAACTAATGAAAAACTGTTTTTT. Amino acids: CASSQGQATNEKLFF.

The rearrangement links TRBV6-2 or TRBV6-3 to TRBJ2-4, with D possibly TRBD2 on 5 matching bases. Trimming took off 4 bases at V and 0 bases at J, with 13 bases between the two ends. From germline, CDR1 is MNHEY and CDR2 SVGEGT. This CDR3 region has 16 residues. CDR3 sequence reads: CASSSNIALAKNIQYF. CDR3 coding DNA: TGTGCCAGCAGTTCAAACATAGCGCTAGCCAAAAACATTCAGTACTTC.

CDR3 nucleotide sequence: TGCGCCAGCAGTTTGACAGGAGTTGAGACCCAGTACTTC. It yields the protein CASSLTGVETQYF. This chain uses TRBV10-1 with TRBJ2-5; possible D gene TRBD1, 6 bases. From germline, CDR1 is WNHNN and CDR2 SYGVQD (reference sequence). V dropped 5 bases and J dropped 5 bases, with 12 bases sitting between them. The CDR3 spans 13 residues.

The CDR3 is CASSLSEGTGEAFF. The CDR3 coding sequence is TGTGCCAGCAGCCTCTCGGAGGGAACGGGTGAAGCTTTCTTT. The rearrangement joins TRBV7-9 to TRBJ1-1; D gene ambiguous. V lost 5 bases to trimming and J lost 7 bases, with 17 bases between them. Germline CDR1 is SEHNR and CDR2 is FQNEAQ (reference sequence). CDR3 length: 14 residues.

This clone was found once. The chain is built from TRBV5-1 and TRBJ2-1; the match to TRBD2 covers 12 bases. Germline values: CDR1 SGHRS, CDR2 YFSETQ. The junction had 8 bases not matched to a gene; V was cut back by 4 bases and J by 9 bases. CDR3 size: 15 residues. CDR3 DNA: TGCGCCAGCAGCACGGGACTAGCGGGCAGGGGTGAGCAGTTCTTC. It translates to CASSTGLAGRGEQFF.